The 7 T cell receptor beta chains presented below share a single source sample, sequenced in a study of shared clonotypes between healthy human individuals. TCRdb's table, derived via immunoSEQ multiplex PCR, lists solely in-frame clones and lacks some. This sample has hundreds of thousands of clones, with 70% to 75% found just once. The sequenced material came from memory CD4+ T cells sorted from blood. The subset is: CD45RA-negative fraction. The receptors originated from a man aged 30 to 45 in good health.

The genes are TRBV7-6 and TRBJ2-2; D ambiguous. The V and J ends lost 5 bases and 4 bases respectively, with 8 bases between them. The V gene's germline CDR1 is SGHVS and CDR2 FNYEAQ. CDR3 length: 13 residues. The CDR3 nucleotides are TGTGCCAGCAGCCCTAGGTCCACCGGGGAGCTGTTTTTT. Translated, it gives CASSPRSTGELFF.

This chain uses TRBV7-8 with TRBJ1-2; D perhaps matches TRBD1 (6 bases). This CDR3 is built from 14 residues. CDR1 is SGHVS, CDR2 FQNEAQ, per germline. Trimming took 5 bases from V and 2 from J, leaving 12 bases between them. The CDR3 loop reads CASSPGGANYGYTF. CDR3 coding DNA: TGTGCCAGCAGCCCGGGGGGGGCGAACTATGGCTACACCTTC.

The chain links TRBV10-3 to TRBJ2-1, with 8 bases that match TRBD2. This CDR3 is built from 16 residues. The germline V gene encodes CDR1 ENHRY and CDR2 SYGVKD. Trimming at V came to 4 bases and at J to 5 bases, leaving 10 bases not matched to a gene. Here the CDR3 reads CAISVIAGPSHNEQFF. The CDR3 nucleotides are TGTGCCATCAGTGTCATAGCGGGACCCAGCCACAATGAGCAGTTCTTC.

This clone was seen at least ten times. The CDR3 DNA reads TGTGCCAGCAGTCCTAGCGGGAGTGGTACAGATACGCAGTATTTT. Amino acid sequence: CASSPSGSGTDTQYF. J is TRBJ2-3 and V is TRBV5-4; the match to TRBD2 covers 10 bases. Trimming at V came to 5 bases and at J to 3 bases, leaving 6 bases not matched to a gene. The CDR3 spans 15 residues. Germline V gene lookup returns CDR1 SGHNT and CDR2 YYREEE (reference sequence).

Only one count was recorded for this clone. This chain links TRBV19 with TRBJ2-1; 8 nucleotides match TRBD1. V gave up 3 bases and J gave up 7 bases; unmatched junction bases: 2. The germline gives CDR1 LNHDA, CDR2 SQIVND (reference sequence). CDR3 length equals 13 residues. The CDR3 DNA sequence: TGTGCCAGTAGTATGAGGACAGGGAATGAGCAGTTCTTC. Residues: CASSMRTGNEQFF.

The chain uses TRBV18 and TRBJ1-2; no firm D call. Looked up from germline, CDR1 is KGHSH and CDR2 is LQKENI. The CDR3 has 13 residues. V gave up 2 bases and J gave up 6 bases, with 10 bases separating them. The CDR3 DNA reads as TGTGCCAGCTCACCAGGAGGGTATGATGGCTACACCTTC. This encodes CASSPGGYDGYTF.

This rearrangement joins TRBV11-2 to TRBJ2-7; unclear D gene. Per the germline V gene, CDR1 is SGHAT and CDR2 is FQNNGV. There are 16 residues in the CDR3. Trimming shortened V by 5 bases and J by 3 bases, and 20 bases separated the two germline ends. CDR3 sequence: CASSPGPAAIGYEQYF. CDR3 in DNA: TGTGCCAGCAGCCCGGGCCCCGCGGCTATAGGCTACGAGCAGTACTTC.